This T cell receptor (beta chain) was sequenced in a study of T-cell reconstitution after alpha-beta-depleted transplantation in children. Notes on the study in general: After one year, T-cell counts and TCRbeta diversity mostly came from new T cells.

Preparing the TCRbeta library involved the use of unique molecular identifiers. TCRdb used MiXCR to reprocess the PCR reads, holding one entry per CDR3 protein. The sample lists some 95,000 distinct CDR3 sequences; about 22% were seen once. Germline V gene lookup returns CDR1 SGHTA and CDR2 FQGNSA. The germline V and J ends were trimmed by 1 base and 2 bases, with 17 bases remaining between them. The CDR3 consists of 17 residues. As for this clonotype: The target antigen is unknown.

The V gene is TRBV7-2, the J gene TRBJ1-2, with D hard to call. The sequencing here drew on PBMCs, taken before TCRalphabeta/CD19-depleted stem cell transplant. The receptor's source is a boy between 2 and 15 years old with acute lymphoblastic leukemia, due to receive a stem cell transplant. CDR3 amino acids: CASSLVVSGASNYGYTF. DNA for the CDR3: TGTGCCAGCAGCTTAGTTGTGTCGGGAGCCTCAAACTATGGCTACACCTTC.